These 16 T cell receptor beta chains originate from one sample sequenced in a study of blood T cell repertoires in COVID-19. Assay used: immunoSEQ multiplex PCR; TCRdb lists only in-frame clones, some missing. Of 100,000 or so clones listed, roughly nine tenths are singletons. Sequencing was performed on peripheral blood. The receptors originated from a man aged 50-60 years with acute or convalescent COVID-19.

This CDR3 reads CASSELEGQGAEAFF. The CDR3 DNA reads as TGCGCCAGCAGTGAGTTGGAGGGGCAAGGGGCTGAAGCTTTCTTT. This chain joins TRBV10-1 and TRBJ1-1; a weak D match, TRBD1 (5 bases). The V gene lost 1 base and the J gene lost 6 bases, with 15 bases spanning the gap. Germline V gives CDR1 WNHNN, CDR2 SYGVQD (reference sequence). CDR3 length equals 15 residues.

In this sample, this clone turned up once. The chain recombines TRBV19 with TRBJ2-3; 11 bases line up with TRBD2. This CDR3 comprises 16 residues. Trimming at V came to 4 bases and at J to 3 bases, leaving 6 bases not matched to a gene. Germline V gives CDR1 LNHDA, CDR2 SQIVND (reference sequence). CDR3 in amino acids: CASSTPSGGITDTQYF. CDR3 in DNA: TGTGCCAGTAGTACCCCTAGCGGGGGGATAACAGATACGCAGTATTTT.

The chain employs TRBV5-4 and TRBJ1-6; D is possibly TRBD1 (6 bases). V lost 0 bases and J 9 bases, leaving 13 bases between the germline ends. Germline lookup yields CDR1 SGHNT and CDR2 YYREEE (reference sequence). This CDR3 spans 15 amino acids. CDR3 sequence reads: CASSLGGPSGSPLHF. Here the CDR3 DNA reads TGTGCCAGCAGCTTGGGGGGGCCCTCGGGTTCACCCCTCCACTTT.

In its sample, this clone was seen a few times. The chain is built from TRBV7-8 and TRBJ1-1, with D possibly TRBD1 on 6 matching bases. This CDR3 has 14 amino acids. Germline lookup yields CDR1 SGHVS and CDR2 FQNEAQ. The V end lost 5 bases, the J end lost 8 bases, and 18 bases lay between the germline ends. For the CDR3, the DNA is TGTGCCAGCAGCCGCGTATCCCTTGGACAGGAAGCTTTCTTT. Residues: CASSRVSLGQEAFF. The full variable domain, with the rest looked up from reference TRBV7-8 and TRBJ1-1, is GAGVSQSPRYKVAKRGQDVALRCDPISGHVSLFWYQQALGQGPEFLTYFQNEAQLDKSGLPSDRFFAERPEGSVSTLKIQRTQQEDSAVYLCASSRVSLGQEAFFGQGTRLTVV.

The V call is TRBV7-7, the J call TRBJ2-5; D is undetermined. V was clipped by 0 bases and J by 5 bases, with 7 bases between them. CDR3 size: 13 residues. In germline, CDR1 is SSHAT, CDR2 FNYEAQ (reference sequence). The CDR3 nucleotides are TGTGCCAGCAGCTTAGCGAGGTTGGAGACCCAGTACTTC. Translated, it gives CASSLARLETQYF.

The chain carries TRBV4-2 and TRBJ1-6; D is uncertain. The V gene's germline CDR1 is LGHNA and CDR2 YNFKEQ. Trimming shortened V by 0 bases and J by 7 bases, and 13 bases separated the two germline ends. This CDR3 is built from 16 residues. CDR3 coding DNA: TGTGCCAGCAGCCAAGATTCATCCGGGAGGAATTCACCCCTCCACTTT. Its translation: CASSQDSSGRNSPLHF.

This chain joins TRBV9 and TRBJ1-1, with D tentatively TRBD1 (6 bases). Trimming shortened V by 4 bases and J by 6 bases, and 16 bases separated the two germline ends. CDR3 length equals 14 residues. CDR1 and CDR2 from the germline V gene are SGDLS and YYNGEE. CDR3 residues: CASSSQGGRAEAFF. The CDR3 coding sequence is TGTGCCAGCAGCTCACAGGGAGGGAGAGCTGAAGCTTTCTTT.

The V gene is TRBV19, the J gene TRBJ1-1, with TRBD1 identical over 7 bases. The V segment lost 2 bases and the J segment 5 bases; nucleotides outside the gene matches: 11. Per the germline V gene, CDR1 is LNHDA and CDR2 is SQIVND (reference sequence). This CDR3 region has 16 residues. The CDR3: CASSIQGDPFYTEAFF. The CDR3 DNA reads as TGTGCCAGTAGTATACAGGGGGATCCGTTTTATACTGAAGCTTTCTTT.

The chain links TRBV11-2 to TRBJ1-1; a possible D gene is TRBD1 (5 bases). Germline V gene lookup returns CDR1 SGHAT and CDR2 FQNNGV. The CDR3 is made up of 14 amino acids. V dropped 1 base and J dropped 0 bases, with 6 bases sitting between them. CDR3 coding DNA: TGTGCCAGCAGCTTAGTGGACATGAACACTGAAGCTTTCTTT. Amino acids: CASSLVDMNTEAFF. The full variable domain, its missing parts supplied by reference TRBV11-2 and TRBJ1-1, is EAGVAQSPRYKIIEKRQSVAFWCNPISGHATLYWYQQILGQGPKLLIQFQNNGVVDDSQLPKDRFSAERLKGVDSTLKIQPAKLEDSAVYLCASSLVDMNTEAFFGQGTRLTVV.

The rearrangement uses TRBV5-5 and TRBJ1-5, with D possibly being TRBD1 (5 bases). Trimming took 6 bases from V and 2 from J, leaving 18 bases between them. Germline lookup yields CDR1 SGHKS and CDR2 YYEKEE (reference sequence). The CDR3 spans 16 residues. CDR3 nucleotide sequence: TGTGCCAGCACCAAGGACGGGGGAGGAGGCAATCAGCCCCAGCATTTT. It specifies CASTKDGGGGNQPQHF. Combining the CDR3 with reference TRBV5-5 and TRBJ1-5 gives the whole variable domain DAGVTQSPTHLIKTRGQQVTLRCSPISGHKSVSWYQQVLGQGPQFIFQYYEKEERGRGNFPDRFSARQFPNYSSELNVNALLLGDSALYLCASTKDGGGGNQPQHFGDGTRLSIL.

The chain is built from TRBV24-1 and TRBJ2-1; 8 positions match TRBD1. With V trimmed by 0 bases and J by 8 bases, 2 bases remained unmatched. Germline values: CDR1 KGHDR, CDR2 SFDVKD. This CDR3 has 14 amino acids. CDR3 in DNA: TGTGCCACCAGTGATTTGCGGACAGGGTATGAGCAGTTCTTC. It is translated as CATSDLRTGYEQFF.

The chain recombines TRBV6-5 with TRBJ2-2, with D unresolved. The germline V gene encodes CDR1 MNHEY and CDR2 SVGAGI. This CDR3 comprises 15 residues. V was shortened by 2 bases and J by 6 bases, with 13 bases between the two germline ends. In nucleotides, the CDR3 is TGTGCCAGCAGTTACGCCGTAGTTGATGCCGGGGAGCTGTTTTTT. Protein sequence: CASSYAVVDAGELFF.

The chain has TRBV19 and TRBJ1-3, with D perhaps matching TRBD1 (5 bases). Per germline, CDR1 LNHDA and CDR2 SQIVND (reference sequence). The V end was cut by 3 bases, the J end by 0 bases, with 15 bases between. This CDR3 has 17 residues. The CDR3 loop reads CASSIPGRAASGNTIYF. The CDR3 DNA is TGTGCCAGTAGTATTCCCGGCAGGGCCGCCTCTGGAAACACCATATATTTT.

The chain employs TRBV10-1 and TRBJ2-5, with 9 bases fitting TRBD1. Germline trimming cut 10 bases from V and 6 bases from J; bases unmatched to any gene: 6. The CDR3 is made up of 12 amino acids. Germline CDR1 reads WNHNN; CDR2 reads SYGVQD (reference sequence). CDR3 in DNA: TGCGCCACCGGGACAGGGCGGCAGACCCAGTACTTC. The encoded protein is CATGTGRQTQYF.

This clone was detected once. The chain uses TRBV10-2 and TRBJ2-1; 11 bases are a match to TRBD2. Germline V CDR1 and CDR2: WSHSY, SAAADI. Germline trimming cut 8 bases from V and 6 bases from J; bases unmatched to any gene: 6. The CDR3 totals 14 residues. CDR3 sequence (DNA): TGCGCCAGCGGTGGACTAGCGGGTCTCAATGAGCAGTTCTTC. Translating gives CASGGLAGLNEQFF.

The chain is built from TRBV19 and TRBJ1-4; D is perhaps TRBD1 (6 bases). The germline V gene encodes CDR1 LNHDA and CDR2 SQIVND (reference sequence). V shed 7 bases and J shed 7 bases, with 13 bases lying between them. CDR3 length equals 13 residues. The DNA of the CDR3 is TGTGCCAGTAATAAGGGGGACGGTGAAAAACTGTTTTTT. Its protein product is CASNKGDGEKLFF.